A single sample gave rise to the 14 T cell receptor beta chains below, sequenced in a study of blood T cell repertoires in COVID-19. Clones were sequenced by immunoSEQ multiplex PCR, and TCRdb holds only the in-frame ones, with some missing. The data show roughly 66,000 clones, roughly nine tenths seen once. The sequencing input was peripheral blood. The source of these receptors is a human donor in a cohort sampled during active COVID-19.

V gene TRBV18 combines with J gene TRBJ2-4; D is unclear. The V gene lost 4 bases and the J gene lost 0 bases, with 7 bases spanning the gap. The germline gives CDR1 KGHSH, CDR2 LQKENI. The CDR3 has 14 amino acids. In DNA, the CDR3 is TGTGCCAGCTCACAATCAGTAGCCAAAAACATTCAGTACTTC. It codes for CASSQSVAKNIQYF.

V and J are TRBV5-1 and TRBJ2-7; D call uncertain. The CDR3 has 13 residues. Germline V gene data show CDR1 as SGHRS and CDR2 as YFSETQ. The V gene lost 0 bases and the J gene lost 3 bases, with 7 bases spanning the gap. The CDR3 DNA follows: TGCGCCAGCAGCTTGGGAAGCGTCTACGAGCAGTACTTC. This codes for CASSLGSVYEQYF.

The V gene is TRBV14, the J gene TRBJ2-3; 11 bases fit TRBD2. Germline CDR1 is SGHDN and CDR2 is FVKESK. V dropped 0 bases and J dropped 5; count of bases not matched to a gene: 7. The CDR3 is 17 amino acids. The CDR3 reads CASSQEWLAGGIDTQYF. The CDR3, as DNA: TGTGCCAGCAGCCAAGAATGGCTAGCGGGAGGAATAGATACGCAGTATTTT.

This sequence joins TRBV21-1 and TRBJ1-5; TRBD1, the D gene given by the table, was not confirmed from the DNA. TRBV21-1 is an annotated pseudogene. The CDR3 has 19 amino acids. The CDR3 coding sequence is TGTGCCAGCAGTTATACGGGACAGGGGGGCCTATATAGCAATCAGCCCCAGCATTTT. It encodes CASSYTGQGGLYSNQPQHF.

This rearrangement joins TRBV11-2 to TRBJ2-7; the match to TRBD1 covers 7 bases. The CDR3 sequence is 14 residues long. Germline V gives CDR1 SGHAT, CDR2 FQNNGV. V was pared by 4 bases and J by 7 bases, with 10 bases of the junction left unmatched. The CDR3 reads CASSWDSQGEEQYF. The DNA for the CDR3 is TGTGCCAGCAGCTGGGACAGCCAGGGTGAGGAGCAGTACTTC. Together with reference TRBV11-2 and TRBJ2-7, the CDR3 gives the full variable domain: EAGVAQSPRYKIIEKRQSVAFWCNPISGHATLYWYQQILGQGPKLLIQFQNNGVVDDSQLPKDRFSAERLKGVDSTLKIQPAKLEDSAVYLCASSWDSQGEEQYFGPGTRLTVT.

The chain carries TRBV2 and TRBJ2-1; TRBD1 might be the D (5 bases). The germline V gene has CDR1 SNHLY and CDR2 FYNNEI. Trimming shortened V by 4 bases and J by 6 bases, and 16 bases separated the two germline ends. CDR3 size: 15 residues. The CDR3 DNA reads as TGTGCCAGCAGTGCCGACAGAGCCATAGGCAATGAGCAGTTCTTC. Its translation is CASSADRAIGNEQFF.

In DNA form, the CDR3 reads TGTGCCAGCCGCACGGCGGGAGGGCCCCATGAGCAGTTCTTC. This sequence encodes CASRTAGGPHEQFF. The rearrangement joins TRBV19 to TRBJ2-1; 9 positions match TRBD2. This CDR3 has 14 residues. Per germline, CDR1 LNHDA and CDR2 SQIVND (reference sequence). V lost 9 bases to trimming and J lost 8 bases; unmatched junction nucleotides: 11.

V usage is TRBV2 and J usage is TRBJ2-3; 15 bases align to TRBD2. The germline CDR1 and CDR2 sequences are SNHLY and FYNNEI. V was clipped by 4 bases and J by 0 bases; unmatched bases: 2. The length of the CDR3 is 17 residues. Written as DNA, the CDR3 is TGTGCCAGCAGTGGGACTAGCGGGGGGGCAAGCACAGATACGCAGTATTTT. Amino acid sequence: CASSGTSGGASTDTQYF.

The genes are TRBV6-7 and TRBJ2-7; 8 bases are shared with TRBD1. TRBV6-7 is reported as an ORF; its role is uncertain. The junction had 5 bases not matched to a gene; V was cut back by 1 base and J by 3 bases. CDR3 length equals 15 residues. DNA for the CDR3: TGTGCCAGCAGTTACTATTCAGGGGGCCTCTACGAGCAGTACTTC. Translated, it gives CASSYYSGGLYEQYF.

This clone was seen once. V gene TRBV4-3 combines with J gene TRBJ1-4; D remains ambiguous. The CDR3 has 16 residues. Trimming shortened V by 1 base and J by 8 bases, and 17 bases separated the two germline ends. The germline CDR1 and CDR2 sequences are LGHNA and YSLEER. CDR3 DNA: TGCGCCAGCAGCCAAGGTTCGAGTTCCCATTTCGAAAAACTGTTTTTT. Translation: CASSQGSSSHFEKLFF.

The chain recombines TRBV7-2 with TRBJ2-1; TRBD2 agrees at 8 bases. Germline V gives CDR1 SGHTA, CDR2 FQGNSA. The CDR3 has 16 amino acids. The V segment lost 5 bases and the J segment 4 bases; nucleotides outside the gene matches: 10. CDR3 protein: CASSRRGSGAYNEQFF. The CDR3 nucleotides read TGTGCCAGCAGCCGCCGGGGTAGCGGGGCTTACAATGAGCAGTTCTTC.

This chain joins TRBV6-6 and TRBJ2-6, with 10 bases identical to TRBD1. V was clipped by 5 bases and J by 4 bases; unmatched bases: 8. The CDR3 loop spans 17 amino acids. Germline-derived CDR1 and CDR2 are MNHNY and SVGAGI (reference sequence). The CDR3 coding sequence is TGTGCCAGCAGTCCGACAGGGGGCTCTGCAGGGGCCAACGTCCTGACTTTC. Protein sequence: CASSPTGGSAGANVLTF.

The chain employs TRBV28 and TRBJ2-5; 9 bases are shared with TRBD1. The germline V gene has CDR1 MDHEN and CDR2 SYDVKM. Germline trimming cut 4 bases from V and 5 bases from J; bases unmatched to any gene: 5. The CDR3 contains 14 residues. The chain's CDR3 is CASSSTGTGETQYF. The CDR3 DNA reads as TGTGCCAGCAGTTCCACCGGGACAGGGGAGACCCAGTACTTC.

V gene TRBV7-2 combines with J gene TRBJ2-1; 13 nucleotides match TRBD2. The germline CDR1 and CDR2 sequences are SGHTA and FQGNSA. The J segment lost 9 bases and the V segment lost 3 bases, leaving 11 bases of the junction unmatched. The length of the CDR3 is 17 residues. The CDR3 nucleotides are TGTGCCAGCAGCTTCATGCACACTAGCGGGAGGGCCGTTGAGCAGTTCTTC. Translation: CASSFMHTSGRAVEQFF.